This T cell receptor (beta chain) was retrieved from a study of T cells after posttransplantation cyclophosphamide (dated by TCRdb to 2016 to 2017). For context, the study as a whole: Using TRB sequencing, the study followed how the T cell repertoire rebuilt after myeloablative bone marrow transplantation with posttransplantation cyclophosphamide given as GVHD prophylaxis. Samples from about 32 PTCy-treated patients and about 17 related bone marrow donors of those patients were subjected to antigen receptor sequencing. Blood from all 30 or so PTCy patients who had 1-year posttransplant specimens underwent TRB sequencing. In 3 patients, up to about 3 additional blood samples taken between 2 and 5.2 years after transplant also underwent TRB sequencing, as did pretransplant blood from several patients. Because TRA and TRB clonality correlated tightly in about 9 samples, the subsequent TCR analyses were limited to TRB only. Public TRB sequences were compared against a database of over 3,000 sequences linked to responses to pathogens, tumor antigens, self-antigens and alloantigens. General findings and caveats noted by the study authors: At 1-2 months, donor-recipient similarity was low but rose over the first year, and the later blood repertoires were often dominated by donor CD8+ memory clones. Across about 49 patients, TRB clonality was highly associated with recipient CMV seropositivity and CMV reactivation, and PTCy diversity was similar to diversity in CNI/methotrexate controls. The TRB repertoires of T cells infiltrating skin or the GI tract showed only limited overlap with the TRB repertoires found in blood.

Related bone marrow donors provided peripheral blood samples on the day of marrow donation. Peripheral blood and bone marrow mononuclear cells were isolated by Ficoll-Hypaque density centrifugation and were cryopreserved. V and J lose 2 bases and 5 bases, and a span of 7 bases separates them. Via the germline V gene (reference sequence), CDR1 is PRHDT and CDR2 FYEKMQ. The CDR3 measures 13 amino acids from cysteine to phenylalanine. The sequence is cut down to CDR3 DNA, 39 bases in frame from base 1. Ten or more counts support this clone. Its antigen is unknown. No base quality information exists; no much larger clone differs at one position. TRB sequencing used genomic DNA with the immunoSEQ assay at survey resolution or the hsTCRB kit. In the authors' own workflow: The immunoSEQ software handled initial read processing, and the LymphoSeq R package was used for repertoire analyses. Clonality was computed as 1 minus normalized Shannon entropy, and a Gini coefficient was also calculated for each TRB dataset. To infer phenotypes in unsorted samples, TRB sequences from sorted subsets of the recipient or donor were mapped onto the unsorted samples of the same recipient. Entries here come from immuneACCESS through TCRdb and include only in-frame sequences with V and J called. Some clones fail to appear in such tables; in the studies checked, an unresolved V gene covers under half of the shortfall, and the cause of the remainder is unknown. V, J and clone size are taken as reported in that table, and D and trimming were inferred from the DNA itself. This sample has 44,000 or so clones in the table, none counted a single time. Of the sample, 2.2% falls within the top ten clones.

The rearranged segments are TRBV13 and TRBJ1-5; no D gene call is confident. Sequencing used PBMCs. The sequence was collected from a man aged 35-49 years in good health, CMV-negative, and a related stem cell transplant donor. This receptor has the CDR3 CASSLRRDQPQHF. At the DNA level, the sequence is TGTGCCAGCAGCTTAAGGAGGGATCAGCCCCAGCATTTT.